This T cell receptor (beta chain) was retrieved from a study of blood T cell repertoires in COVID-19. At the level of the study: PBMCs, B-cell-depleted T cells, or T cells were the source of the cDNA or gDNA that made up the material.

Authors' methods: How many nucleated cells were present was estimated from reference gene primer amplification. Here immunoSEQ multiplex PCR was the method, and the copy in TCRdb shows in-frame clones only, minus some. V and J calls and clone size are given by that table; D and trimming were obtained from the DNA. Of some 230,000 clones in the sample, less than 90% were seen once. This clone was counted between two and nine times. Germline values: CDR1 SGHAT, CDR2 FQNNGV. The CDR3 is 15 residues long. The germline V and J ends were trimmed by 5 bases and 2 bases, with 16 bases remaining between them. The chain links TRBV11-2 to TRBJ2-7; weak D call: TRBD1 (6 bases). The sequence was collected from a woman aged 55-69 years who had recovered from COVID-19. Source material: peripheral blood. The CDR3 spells CASSLLVGGAYEQYF. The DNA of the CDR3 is TGTGCCAGCAGCCTGCTAGTTGGGGGCGCCTACGAGCAGTACTTC.